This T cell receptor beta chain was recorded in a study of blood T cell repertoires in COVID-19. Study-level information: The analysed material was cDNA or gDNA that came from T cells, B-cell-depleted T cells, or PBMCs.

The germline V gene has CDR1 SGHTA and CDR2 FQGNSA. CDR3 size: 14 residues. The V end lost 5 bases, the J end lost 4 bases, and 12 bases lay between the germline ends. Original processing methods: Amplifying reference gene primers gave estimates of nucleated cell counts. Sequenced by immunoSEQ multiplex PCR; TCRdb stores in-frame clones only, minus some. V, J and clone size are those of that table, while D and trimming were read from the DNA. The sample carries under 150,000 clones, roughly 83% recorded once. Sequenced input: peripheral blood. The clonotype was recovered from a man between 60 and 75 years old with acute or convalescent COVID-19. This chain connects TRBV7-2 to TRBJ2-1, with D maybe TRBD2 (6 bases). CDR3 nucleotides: TGTGCCAGCAGCCCTGGGGGGAGTTACAATGAGCAGTTCTTC. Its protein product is CASSPGGSYNEQFF.